Listed here is a single TCR beta chain. The antigen remains undetermined. The V gene lost 5 bases and the J gene lost 0 bases, with 8 bases spanning the gap. Germline V gene data show CDR1 as MNHNS and CDR2 as SASEGT. The CDR3 covers 14 residues. This sample was included in a study of OX40 agonist ivuxolimab in advanced cancers. Background on the study: The patients' treatment was ivuxolimab, an agonistic anti-OX40 (CD134) antibody. Mean age roughly 65 years, range roughly 23 to 79; roughly 82% male. Partial responses were observed in three patients, of whom one had hepatocellular carcinoma and two had cutaneous melanoma.

Findings and limits, study-wide: Low clonal expansion, among the lowest seen, marked partial responders at 0.1-3.0 mg/kg.

The protocol was immunoSEQ multiplex PCR, while the TCRdb copy is restricted to in-frame clones and leaves out a portion. The data show about 94,000 clones, around 86% seen once. The origin of this receptor is an adult with an advanced solid tumor such as melanoma, head and neck, liver or kidney cancer. The gene calls are TRBV6-1 and TRBJ2-1; D is undetermined. The sequenced sample was CD4+ or CD8+ T cells sorted from blood, obtained in a trial of the OX40 agonist ivuxolimab. The CDR3 coding sequence is TGTGCCAGCAGTTTTCCTAGCTCCTACAATGAGCAGTTCTTC. It codes for CASSFPSSYNEQFF.